This TCR beta chain was captured in a study of radiation and T cells in renal cell carcinoma. This clone was picked up one time. Its cognate antigen is unknown. The study, taken as a whole, reports: In nephrectomy-only tumors, top 100 clonotypes averaged around 45%, versus around 50% irradiated. Sampling covered only about 0.96 g of each tumor.

Treatment here: 15 Gy SBRT to primary tumor, nephrectomy 4 weeks later. Clear cell pathology was present in this patient's renal cell carcinoma. This table comes from immunoSEQ multiplex PCR, and its TCRdb copy is limited to in-frame clones, with some not included. The table records under 20,000 clones, 55% to 80% of them present only once. V was pared by 0 bases and J by 2 bases, with 12 bases between. This CDR3 is 15 amino acids long. Per germline, CDR1 SGHKS and CDR2 YYEKEE (reference sequence). This TCR was sampled from a woman aged 70-85 years with renal cell carcinoma. The V gene is TRBV5-5, the J gene TRBJ2-7; perhaps TRBD1 as D (6 bases). This material consisted of tumor tissue, taken from a patient whose treatment included radiotherapy and nephrectomy. The CDR3 DNA reads TGTGCCAGCAGCTTGGGTCCCGGACAGACCTACGAGCAGTACTTC. Amino acids: CASSLGPGQTYEQYF.